The 12 T cell receptor beta chains given below trace back to one sample, sequenced in a study of shared clonotypes between healthy human individuals. The protocol was immunoSEQ multiplex PCR, while the TCRdb copy is restricted to in-frame clones and leaves out a portion. The table shows roughly 680,000 clones, with about two thirds occurring only once. The sample consisted of memory CD4+ T cells sorted from blood. Regarding subset: CD45RA-negative fraction. These receptors all stem from a woman in her thirties in good health.

The chain carries TRBV5-1 and TRBJ1-3; D gene unclear. The CDR3 spans 13 residues. Germline V gene sequence: CDR1 SGHRS, CDR2 YFSETQ. Trimming left V 4 bases short and J 4 bases short, with 9 bases between. The CDR3 protein is CASSPDGGNTIYF. CDR3 bases: TGCGCCAGCAGCCCGGACGGAGGAAACACCATATATTTT.

The chain combines TRBV28 with TRBJ2-2; 7 nucleotides agree with TRBD1. Germline-derived CDR1 and CDR2 are MDHEN and SYDVKM. There are 14 residues in the CDR3. Trimming took 6 bases from V and 4 from J; bases not matched to a gene: 5. The CDR3 DNA reads TGTGCCAGCAGCAAAACAGGGGCCACCGGGGAGCTGTTTTTT. Its protein is CASSKTGATGELFF.

In this sample, this clone turned up a few times. Here the CDR3 reads CASSRGVDQPQHF. DNA of the CDR3: TGTGCCAGTAGTAGAGGGGTGGATCAGCCCCAGCATTTT. The chain has TRBV19 and TRBJ1-5, with D possibly TRBD1 on 5 matching bases. Deletions cut 4 bases from V and 5 bases from J, with 9 bases between. The CDR3 has 13 residues. Germline V lookup: CDR1 LNHDA, CDR2 SQIVND (reference sequence).

V is TRBV21-1 and J is TRBJ2-3; TRBD2 is taken as the D call from the table, unchecked against the DNA. TRBV21-1 is noted as a pseudogene. The CDR3 covers 18 residues. CDR3 region: CASSGSHRLAGNVDTQYF. The CDR3 DNA reads TGTGCCAGCAGCGGATCCCACAGACTAGCGGGTAATGTTGATACGCAGTATTTT.

The chain employs TRBV28 and TRBJ2-3; D is possibly TRBD1 or TRBD2 (7 bases each). Trimming shortened V by 4 bases and J by 2 bases, and 19 bases separated the two germline ends. The CDR3 spans 17 residues. CDR1 is MDHEN and CDR2 is SYDVKM in the germline V gene. CDR3: CASSSDQTGDYTDTQYF. The CDR3 nucleotides read TGTGCCAGCAGTTCTGATCAAACAGGGGACTACACAGATACGCAGTATTTT.

This sequence joins TRBV11-2 and TRBJ2-3, with D possibly TRBD2 on 5 matching bases. The germline V gene encodes CDR1 SGHAT and CDR2 FQNNGV. The V and J ends lost 2 bases and 7 bases respectively, with 16 bases between them. The CDR3 loop spans 15 amino acids. CDR3 nucleotide sequence: TGTGCCAGCAGCTTACCCCAGGCGGGTCGAAATACGCAGTATTTT. This gives the protein CASSLPQAGRNTQYF.

V is TRBV2 and J is TRBJ2-7, with 7 nucleotides matching TRBD1. Germline loops: CDR1 SNHLY, CDR2 FYNNEI. The CDR3 spans 14 residues. V shed 6 bases, J shed 2 bases, and the junction held 7 bases outside the gene matches. The CDR3 coding sequence is TGTGCCAGCAGAGGGCAGGGGGTCCCCTACGAGCAGTACTTC. Residues: CASRGQGVPYEQYF.

V gene TRBV28 combines with J gene TRBJ2-7; unclear D gene. The CDR3 is 13 amino acids. The germline V and J ends were trimmed by 8 bases and 2 bases, with 13 bases remaining between them. CDR1 is MDHEN and CDR2 is SYDVKM in the germline V gene. The CDR3 DNA follows: TGTGCCAGCGGCTCCGGGTCTGCCTACGAGCAGTACTTC. Its protein product is CASGSGSAYEQYF.

This clone was counted many times. The rearrangement uses TRBV5-1 and TRBJ1-5; 7 bases align to TRBD1. CDR3 length: 15 residues. The V segment lost 4 bases and the J segment 3 bases; nucleotides outside the gene matches: 7. Germline values: CDR1 SGHRS, CDR2 YFSETQ. In DNA, the CDR3 is TGCGCCAGCAGCCCGGAGACAGGGAACAATCAGCCCCAGCATTTT. Translating it yields CASSPETGNNQPQHF. The whole variable domain, remainder taken from reference TRBV5-1 and TRBJ1-5, is KAGVTQTPRYLIKTRGQQVTLSCSPISGHRSVSWYQQTPGQGLQFLFEYFSETQRNKGNFPGRFSGRQFSNSRSEMNVSTLELGDSALYLCASSPETGNNQPQHFGDGTRLSIL.

The chain's CDR3 is CASGSGGQGAREQYF. Written as DNA, the CDR3 is TGTGCCAGCGGATCGGGGGGACAGGGGGCGAGAGAGCAGTACTTC. The chain recombines TRBV27 with TRBJ2-7, with TRBD1 identical over 12 bases. Germline trimming cut 8 bases from V and 7 bases from J; bases unmatched to any gene: 12. Germline CDR1 is MNHEY and CDR2 is SMNVEV (reference sequence). The CDR3 contains 15 residues.

This clone has a handful of counts. This sequence joins TRBV27 and TRBJ2-3; D is unclear. This CDR3 comprises 14 residues. With 5 bases removed from V and 2 bases from J, the gap between germline ends came to 11 bases. The germline V gene has CDR1 MNHEY and CDR2 SMNVEV (reference sequence). CDR3 coding DNA: TGTGCCAGCAGTCCACGGCCGATCACAGATACGCAGTATTTT. Protein product: CASSPRPITDTQYF.

This clone was counted at least ten times. The chain joins TRBV11-1 to TRBJ2-1, with D tentatively TRBD1 or TRBD2 (5 bases each). Germline CDR1 is SGHAT and CDR2 is FQDESV (reference sequence). V was trimmed by 1 base and J by 0 bases, leaving 7 bases between them. The CDR3 consists of 15 residues. DNA for the CDR3: TGTGCCAGCAGCTTAGAGGGACCCTCCTACAATGAGCAGTTCTTC. Translated, it gives CASSLEGPSYNEQFF.